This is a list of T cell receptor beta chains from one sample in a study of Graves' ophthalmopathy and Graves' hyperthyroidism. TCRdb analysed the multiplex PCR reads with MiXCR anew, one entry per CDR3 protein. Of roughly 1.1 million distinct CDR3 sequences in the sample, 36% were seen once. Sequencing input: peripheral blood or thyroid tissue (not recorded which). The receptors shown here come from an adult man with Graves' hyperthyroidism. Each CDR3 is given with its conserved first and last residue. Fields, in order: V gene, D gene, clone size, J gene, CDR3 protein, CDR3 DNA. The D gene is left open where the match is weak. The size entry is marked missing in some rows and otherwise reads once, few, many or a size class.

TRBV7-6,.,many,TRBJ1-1,CASSLALGTEAFF,TGTGCCAGCAGCTTGGCTTTGGGGACGGAAGCTTTCTTT
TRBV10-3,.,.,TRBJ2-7,CASSWDQEYEQYF,TGTGCCAGCAGTTGGGACCAGGAGTACGAGCAGTACTTC
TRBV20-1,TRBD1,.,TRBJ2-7,CSARRTGYSYEQYF,TGCAGTGCTAGACGGACAGGATACTCCTACGAGCAGTACTTC
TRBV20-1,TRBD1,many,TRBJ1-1,CSAPDREANTEAFF,TGCAGTGCCCCCGACAGGGAGGCGAACACTGAAGCTTTCTTT
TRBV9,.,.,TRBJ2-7,CASSLRGVDEQYF,TGTGCCAGCAGCTTAAGGGGGGTGGACGAGCAGTACTTC
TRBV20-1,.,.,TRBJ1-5,CSARGGVQAQHF,TGCAGTGCTAGGGGAGGGGTCCAGGCCCAGCATTTT
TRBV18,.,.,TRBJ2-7,CASSRNRVLSYEQYF,TGTGCCAGCTCACGGAACAGAGTACTTTCCTACGAGCAGTACTTC
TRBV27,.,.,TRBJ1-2,CASSLQSDGAGYTF,TGTGCCAGCAGCCTACAGAGCGATGGGGCTGGCTACACCTTC
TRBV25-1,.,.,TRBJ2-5,CASSPQVHLQETQYF,TGTGCCAGCTCACCACAAGTACACTTACAAGAGACCCAGTACTTC
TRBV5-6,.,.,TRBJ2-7,CASSLGWTVVYEQYF,TGTGCCAGCAGCTTGGGGTGGACAGTGGTCTACGAGCAGTACTTC
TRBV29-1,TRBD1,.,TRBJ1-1,CSGETGGTEAFF,TGCAGCGGGGAGACAGGGGGCACTGAAGCTTTCTTT
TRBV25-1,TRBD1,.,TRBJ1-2,CASSLVGTDYNYGYTF,TGTGCCAGCAGCTTAGTTGGGACAGATTATAACTATGGCTACACCTTC
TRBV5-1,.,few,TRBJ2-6,CASKRVSGANVLTF,TGCGCCAGCAAAAGGGTTTCGGGGGCCAACGTCCTGACTTTC
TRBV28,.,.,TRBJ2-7,CASGARNYEQYF,TGTGCCAGCGGGGCCAGAAACTACGAGCAGTACTTC
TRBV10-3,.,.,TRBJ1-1,CAISDGGGPMGTEAFF,TGTGCCATCAGCGATGGGGGAGGACCGATGGGGACTGAAGCTTTCTTT
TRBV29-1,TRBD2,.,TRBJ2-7,CSVDSGTSGTYEQYF,TGCAGCGTTGATTCCGGGACTAGCGGCACCTACGAGCAGTACTTC
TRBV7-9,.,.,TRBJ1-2,CASSQDASGSHNYGYTF,TGTGCCAGCAGCCAAGATGCCTCCGGGTCTCATAACTATGGCTACACCTTC
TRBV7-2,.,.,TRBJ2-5,CASSPAQGEAQYF,TGTGCCAGCAGCCCGGCGCAAGGTGAGGCCCAGTACTTC
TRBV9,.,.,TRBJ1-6,CASSFQSSPLHF,TGTGCCAGCAGTTTTCAGTCGTCACCCCTCCACTTT
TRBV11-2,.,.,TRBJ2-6,CASSLVPSSSGANVLTF,TGTGCCAGCAGCTTAGTGCCCTCAAGCTCTGGGGCCAACGTCCTGACTTTC
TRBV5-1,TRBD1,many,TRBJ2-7,CASSLQGASYEQYF,TGCGCCAGCAGCTTGCAGGGGGCGTCCTACGAGCAGTACTTC
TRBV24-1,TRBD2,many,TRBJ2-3,CATSPGGTQYF,TGTGCCACCTCCCCGGGGGGTACGCAGTATTTT
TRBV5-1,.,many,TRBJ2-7,CASSLVGAKTGSYEQYF,TGCGCCAGCAGCTTGGTCGGGGCCAAGACAGGTTCCTACGAGCAGTACTTC
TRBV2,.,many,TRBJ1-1,CASRRETEAFF,TGTGCCAGCAGACGGGAAACTGAAGCTTTCTTT
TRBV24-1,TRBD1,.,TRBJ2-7,CATSASRTGYEQYF,TGTGCCACCAGTGCTAGCCGGACAGGCTACGAGCAGTACTTC
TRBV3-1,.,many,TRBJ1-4,CASSQERTANEKLFF,TGTGCCAGCAGCCAAGAGCGCACAGCCAATGAAAAACTGTTTTTT
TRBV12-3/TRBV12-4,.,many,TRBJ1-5,CASSSGEYGQPQHF,TGTGCCAGCAGTTCGGGAGAGTACGGTCAGCCCCAGCATTTT
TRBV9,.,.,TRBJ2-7,CACSVEIGTGYFEQYF,.
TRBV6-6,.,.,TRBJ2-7,CASSWAGVDEQYF,TGTGCCAGCAGTTGGGCAGGGGTGGACGAGCAGTACTTC
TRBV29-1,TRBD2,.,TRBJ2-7,CSSVGGGLHTNEQYF,TGCAGCAGCGTCGGTGGGGGACTACATACTAACGAGCAGTACTTC
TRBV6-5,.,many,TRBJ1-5,CASRNSGTSNQPQHF,TGTGCCAGCAGGAACTCCGGGACAAGCAATCAGCCCCAGCATTTT
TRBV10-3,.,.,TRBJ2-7,CAISEWTGGTSASYEQYF,TGTGCCATCAGTGAGTGGACAGGGGGGACTAGCGCGTCCTACGAGCAGTACTTC